The 6 T cell receptor beta chains in this list originate from one sample, sequenced in a study of somatic mutations in cytotoxic T cells in rheumatoid arthritis. Profiling relied on immunoSEQ multiplex PCR, and the TCRdb table lists in-frame clones only, not all of them. The table lists about 2,300 clones, 65% to 85% of them singletons. Sample: CD8+ T cells sorted from blood. The origin of the receptors is a woman aged 40-49 years with rheumatoid arthritis.

This clone was seen a few times. The V and J genes are TRBV28 and TRBJ2-3; TRBD1 matches 8 bases. This CDR3 is built from 17 residues. J lost 1 base, V lost 5 bases, and 11 bases had no gene match. From germline, CDR1 is MDHEN and CDR2 SYDVKM. The CDR3 DNA follows: TGTGCCAGCAGTGCCCACCCGAGGACAGGGCGCACAGATACGCAGTATTTT. This gives the protein CASSAHPRTGRTDTQYF.

This clone was seen only a few times. The chain combines TRBV6-5 with TRBJ1-1; possible D gene TRBD1, 6 bases. With 6 bases removed from V and 1 base from J, the gap between germline ends came to 12 bases. This CDR3 spans 14 amino acids. Germline lookup yields CDR1 MNHEY and CDR2 SVGAGI. This chain's CDR3 is CASSPGQKNTEAFF. The DNA for the CDR3 is TGTGCCAGCAGCCCCGGACAGAAGAACACTGAAGCTTTCTTT.

V and J are TRBV9 and TRBJ2-5; TRBD2 is a possible D gene (7 bases). The germline CDR1 and CDR2 sequences are SGDLS and YYNGEE. The CDR3 consists of 15 residues. Deletions cut 4 bases from V and 10 bases from J, with 23 bases between. CDR3 DNA sequence: TGTGCCAGCAGCTTCTCGGGGGGCCCACTCTCGGGCCAGTACTTC. Its protein is CASSFSGGPLSGQYF.

In regard to this clone: A junction end diverges from the germline sequence, so it may reflect a read error. The gene calls are TRBV13 and TRBJ2-7, with D perhaps matching TRBD1 (6 bases). CDR1 is PRHDT, CDR2 FYEKMQ, per germline (reference sequence). CDR3 length: 13 residues. CDR3 DNA: TGTGCCAGCAGCTCCGGGACAAACTACAAGCAGTACTTC. Its translation: CASSSGTNYKQYF.

The rearrangement uses TRBV27 and TRBJ2-5; no definite D call. V lost 3 bases, J lost 7 bases, and 6 bases lay in between. The CDR3 runs 11 residues. Germline V gives CDR1 MNHEY, CDR2 SMNVEV (reference sequence). CDR3 in DNA: TGTGCCAGCAGTTTTGGCCGGACCCAGTACTTC. Translating gives CASSFGRTQYF.

This chain joins TRBV28 and TRBJ1-5, with 9 bases lining up with TRBD1. The trim removed 3 bases at V and 7 bases at J, leaving 4 bases unmatched. Germline CDR1 MDHEN, CDR2 SYDVKM. The CDR3 contains 14 residues. The CDR3 DNA follows: TGTGCCAGCAGTTTGGACAGGGGACGACAGCCCCAGCATTTT. Amino acids: CASSLDRGRQPQHF.